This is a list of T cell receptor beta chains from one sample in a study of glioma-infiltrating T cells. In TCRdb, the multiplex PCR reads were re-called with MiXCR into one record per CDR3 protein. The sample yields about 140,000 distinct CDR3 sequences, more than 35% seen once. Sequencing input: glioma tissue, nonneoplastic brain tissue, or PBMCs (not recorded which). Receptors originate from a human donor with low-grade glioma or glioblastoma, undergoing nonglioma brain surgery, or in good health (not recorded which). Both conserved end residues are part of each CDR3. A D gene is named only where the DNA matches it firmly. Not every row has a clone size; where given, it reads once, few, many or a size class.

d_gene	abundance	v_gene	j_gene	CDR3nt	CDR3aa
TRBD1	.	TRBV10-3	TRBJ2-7	TGTGCCATCAGTGACCCCGGGACAGGGGTTTACGAGCAGTACTTC	CAISDPGTGVYEQYF
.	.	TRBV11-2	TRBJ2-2	TGTGCCAGCCGGAATTTAGCGACCGGGGAGCTGTTTTTT	CASRNLATGELFF
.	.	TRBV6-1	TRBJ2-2	TGTGCCAGCCGCCCCCTCGAGGGAATGGACACCGGGGAGCTGTTTTTT	CASRPLEGMDTGELFF
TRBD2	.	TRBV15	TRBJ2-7	TGTGCCACCAGCAGACATAGCGGGGCGCTCTCCTACGAGCAGTACTTC	CATSRHSGALSYEQYF
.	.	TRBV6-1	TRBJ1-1	TGTGCCAGCAGCCACTCAGGGTACACTGAAGCTTTCTTT	CASSHSGYTEAFF
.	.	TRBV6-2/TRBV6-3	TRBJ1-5	TGTGCCAGCAGCCACGGGGCTACAGGCAGGGCAGGGCAGCCCCAGCATTTT	CASSHGATGRAGQPQHF
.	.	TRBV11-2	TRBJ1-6	TGTGCCAGCAGCAATCAGGGTGCCCAGAATTCACCCCTCCACTTT	CASSNQGAQNSPLHF
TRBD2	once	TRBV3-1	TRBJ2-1	TGTGCCAGCAGCCAAGTTAGCGGGAACAACAATGAGCAGTTCTTC	CASSQVSGNNNEQFF
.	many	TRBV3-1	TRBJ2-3	TGTGCCAGCAGTCGTTCCACAGATACGCAGTATTTT	CASSRSTDTQYF
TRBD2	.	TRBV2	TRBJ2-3	TGTGCCAGCAGTGAAGAGGCTAGCGGAAGCACAGATACGCAGTATTTT	CASSEEASGSTDTQYF
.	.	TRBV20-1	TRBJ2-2	TGCAGTGCTCAACCATGGGAGAACACCGGGGAGCTGTTTTTT	CSAQPWENTGELFF
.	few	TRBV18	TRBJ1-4	TGTGCCAGCTCACCAATGGACAGCATGGATGAAAAACTGTTTTTT	CASSPMDSMDEKLFF
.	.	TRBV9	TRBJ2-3	TGTGCCAGCAGCGTAGGCCGCACAGATACGCAGTATTTT	CASSVGRTDTQYF
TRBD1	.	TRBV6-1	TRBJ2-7	TGTGCCAGCAGTGTGACAGGGGACGAGCAGTACTTC	CASSVTGDEQYF
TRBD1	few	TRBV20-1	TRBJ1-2	TGCAGTGCTAGAGTAGGGGGCCATGGCTACACCTTC	CSARVGGHGYTF
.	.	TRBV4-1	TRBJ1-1	TGCGCCAGCAGCCAAGCAACGAACACTGAAGCTTTCTTT	CASSQATNTEAFF
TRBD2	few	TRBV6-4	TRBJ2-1	TGTGCCAGCAGTCAAGATCCGCGGGGGACTAACAATGAGCAGTTCTTC	CASSQDPRGTNNEQFF
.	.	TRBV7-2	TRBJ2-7	TGTGCCAGCAGCTTCTCGACAGGCCGAAACGAGCAGTACTTC	CASSFSTGRNEQYF
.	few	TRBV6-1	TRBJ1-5	TGTGCCAGCAGTGAAAGTTGGGGGCTCGATCAGCCCCAGCATTTT	CASSESWGLDQPQHF
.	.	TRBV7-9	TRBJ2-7	TGTGCCAGCAGCTACTACCGGGACACCTCCTACGAGCAGTACTTC	CASSYYRDTSYEQYF
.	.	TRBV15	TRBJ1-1	TGTGCCACCAGCAGAGATACGTGGGATACACCTTTAAACACTGAAGCTTTCTTT	CATSRDTWDTPLNTEAFF
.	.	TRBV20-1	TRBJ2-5	TGCAGTGCTTCGGGGCTCCAACAGGGCCGGGGGACCCAGTACTTC	CSASGLQQGRGTQYF
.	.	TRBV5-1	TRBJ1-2	TGCGCCAGCAGCTTGTGGGCGGATGGCTACACCTTC	CASSLWADGYTF
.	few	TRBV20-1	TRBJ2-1	TGCAGTGCTACAAACTTGGGCCAGCGATCCGACAATGAGCAGTTCTTC	CSATNLGQRSDNEQFF
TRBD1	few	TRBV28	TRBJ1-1	TGTGCCAGCAGCCCCTCGAGGGACAGAGGCAACACTGAAGCTTTCTTT	CASSPSRDRGNTEAFF
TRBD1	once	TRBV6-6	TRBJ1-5	TGTGCCAGCAGTTCAGGGGGGGACAATCAGCCCCAGCATTTT	CASSSGGDNQPQHF
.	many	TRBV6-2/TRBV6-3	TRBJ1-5	TGTGCCAGCAGTTACCTTCATCGCCAGACAGGCTTCAATCAGCCCCAGCATTTT	CASSYLHRQTGFNQPQHF
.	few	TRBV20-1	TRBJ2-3	TGCAGTGCTAGCCGTAGCACAGATACGCAGTATTTT	CSASRSTDTQYF
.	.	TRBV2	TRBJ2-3	TGTGCCAGCGTGTTAGGGGAAGGAGATACGCAGTATTTT	CASVLGEGDTQYF
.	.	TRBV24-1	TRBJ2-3	TGTGCCACCAGTGATTTCCCCGGCACAGATACGCAGTATTTT	CATSDFPGTDTQYF
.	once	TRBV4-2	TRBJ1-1	TGTGCCAGCAGCCAACACCAGGGTAGACTTGACACTGAAGCTTTCTTT	CASSQHQGRLDTEAFF
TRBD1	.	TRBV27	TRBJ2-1	TGTGCCAGCAGTCACCTAGGACAGGGGGCGGGTGAGCAGTTCTTC	CASSHLGQGAGEQFF
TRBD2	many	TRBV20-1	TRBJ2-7	TGCAGTGCTAGGACTAGCGGAACCTACGAGCAGTACTTC	CSARTSGTYEQYF
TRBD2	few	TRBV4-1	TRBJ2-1	TGCGCCAGCAGCCAGGGGACTAGCGGGCCCAATGAGCAGTTCTTC	CASSQGTSGPNEQFF
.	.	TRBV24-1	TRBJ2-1	TGTGCCAACGGGACCAGGTACAATGAGCAGTTCTTC	CANGTRYNEQFF
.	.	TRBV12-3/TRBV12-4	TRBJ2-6	TGTGCCAGCAGTGTAGGGAGCAGATCTGGGGCCAACGTCCTGACTTTC	CASSVGSRSGANVLTF
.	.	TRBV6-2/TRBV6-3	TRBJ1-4	TGTGCCAGCAGTTACGGGGGGGCCGGCGAAAAACTGTTTTTT	CASSYGGAGEKLFF